Below, 19 T cell receptor beta chains from the same sample are listed, as sequenced in a study of T cells in Graves' hyperthyroidism and ophthalmopathy. Amplification yielded TCR beta CDR3 regions, with RNA transcripts as the source. Researchers ran a first-round RT-PCR on the TCR CDR3 using the HTBI primer set. TCRdb reanalysed the multiplex PCR reads using MiXCR and keeps one entry per CDR3 protein. The table lists hundreds of thousands of distinct CDR3 sequences, around 15% of them singletons. Sequenced: blood. Receptors were obtained from a woman between 40 and 55 years old with Graves' ophthalmopathy.

The J gene is TRBJ2-1, the V gene TRBV18; 13 nucleotides agree with TRBD2. V lost 6 bases to trimming and J lost 9 bases; unmatched junction nucleotides: 11. Germline values: CDR1 KGHSH, CDR2 LQKENI. The CDR3 runs 16 residues. CDR3 residues: CASSAPGTSGTVEQFF. The CDR3 DNA follows: TGTGCCAGCTCCGCACCAGGGACTAGCGGGACGGTTGAGCAGTTCTTC. Using reference TRBV18 and TRBJ2-1 for the parts outside the CDR3, the full variable domain is NAGVMQNPRHLVRRRGQEARLRCSPMKGHSHVYWYRQLPEEGLKFMVYLQKENIIDESGMPKERFSAEFPKEGPSILRIQQVVRGDSAAYFCASSAPGTSGTVEQFFGPGTRLTVL.

Ten or more counts support this clonotype. The chain employs TRBV20-1 and TRBJ1-1; 7 bases match TRBD1. This CDR3 region has 11 residues. Losses at the gene ends were 6 bases for V and 11 bases for J; bases not matched to a gene: 9. Germline lookup yields CDR1 DFQATT and CDR2 SNEGSKA (reference sequence). The CDR3 reads CSASTGFEAFF. The CDR3 DNA is TGCAGTGCGTCGACAGGGTTCGAGGCTTTCTTT.

This clonotype was detected a few times. This sequence joins TRBV27 and TRBJ1-6; D is uncertain. Germline assignment: CDR1 MNHEY and CDR2 SMNVEV (reference sequence). Trimming shortened V by 6 bases and J by 3 bases, and 15 bases separated the two germline ends. This CDR3 spans 16 amino acids. The CDR3 reads CASSEAGKGYNSPLHF. The CDR3 bases are TGTGCCAGCAGCGAGGCGGGGAAAGGCTATAATTCACCCCTCCACTTT.

Many counts were recorded for this clonotype. V and J are TRBV11-2 and TRBJ2-1, with 9 bases fitting TRBD1. This CDR3 has 15 residues. J was trimmed by 8 bases and V by 7 bases; bases with no gene match: 12. Per germline, CDR1 SGHAT and CDR2 FQNNGV. CDR3: CASIPRDRDVHEQFF. CDR3 bases: TGTGCCAGCATCCCCCGGGACAGGGACGTCCATGAGCAGTTCTTC.

This clonotype has ten or more counts. This CDR3 is missing its conserved last phenylalanine or tryptophan, likely due to a read error. The CDR3 coding sequence is TGCAGCGTCGTAATGGCCCGGAGGGACACTGAAGCTTTCTAT. It codes for CSVVMARRDTEAFY. The V gene is TRBV29-1, the J gene TRBJ1-1; no reliable D call. Trimming removed 6 bases at V and 3 bases at J, with 17 bases between. Germline V CDR1 and CDR2: SQVTM, ANQGSEA. The CDR3 runs to 14 residues.

This clonotype occurred many times. V gene TRBV6-1 combines with J gene TRBJ1-1; the D gene is possibly TRBD1 (5 bases). Germline loops: CDR1 MNHNS, CDR2 SASEGT. This CDR3 is built from 16 residues. Trimming shortened V by 6 bases and J by 3 bases, and 20 bases separated the two germline ends. CDR3 protein: CASRDLGRGKDTEAFF. The CDR3 DNA is TGTGCCAGCAGAGACCTTGGACGGGGGAAGGACACTGAAGCTTTCTTT.

This clonotype was seen many times. In nucleotides, the CDR3 is TGTGCCAGCAGCCCAGATAGACTAGCGGGAATGCAAGAGACCCAGTACTTC. This sequence encodes CASSPDRLAGMQETQYF. V and J are TRBV11-2 and TRBJ2-5; TRBD2 matches at 11 bases. The V gene end was trimmed by 5 bases and the J gene end by 2 bases; junction bases not matched to a gene: 10. The CDR3 contains 17 residues. Germline V gene sequence: CDR1 SGHAT, CDR2 FQNNGV.

The V and J genes are TRBV18 and TRBJ1-3; weak D call: TRBD1 (6 bases). The CDR3 totals 17 residues. With 3 bases removed from V and 0 bases from J, the gap between germline ends came to 15 bases. CDR1 KGHSH and CDR2 LQKENI come from the germline V gene. The CDR3 DNA sequence: TGTGCCAGCTCACCCCTTCCTTGGGACAACTCTGGAAACACCATATATTTT. Encoded protein: CASSPLPWDNSGNTIYF.

This clonotype came up a few times. V gene TRBV12-3 or TRBV12-4 combines with J gene TRBJ2-5, with 7 bases lining up with TRBD2. The CDR3 has 14 amino acids. Unmatched junction bases numbered 7, after V lost 4 bases and J lost 5 bases. CDR3 region: CASSYVGGTETQYF. DNA for the CDR3: TGTGCCAGCAGTTATGTCGGGGGGACTGAGACCCAGTACTTC.

Details on this clonotype: The junction differs from germline at one of its ends, possibly a read error. The chain recombines TRBV5-1 with TRBJ1-1; no clear D. From germline, CDR1 is SGHRS and CDR2 YFSETQ. This CDR3 spans 15 amino acids. The CDR3 region is CASSLREMVNAEAFF. CDR3 bases: TGCGCCAGCAGCTTGAGGGAGATGGTGAACGCTGAAGCTTTCTTT.

This clonotype was observed many times. The rearrangement uses TRBV7-9 and TRBJ2-5; the D is unclear. V gave up 3 bases and J gave up 10 bases, with 27 bases separating them. The CDR3 covers 17 residues. Germline V gene sequence: CDR1 SEHNR, CDR2 FQNEAQ (reference sequence). CDR3 in DNA: TGTGCCAGCAGCTTGGTATTCTCCGGTGTCTTAGATATGGACCAGTACTTC. Amino acid sequence: CASSLVFSGVLDMDQYF. Complete variable domain (other parts from reference TRBV7-9 and TRBJ2-5): DTGVSQNPRHKITKRGQNVTFRCDPISEHNRLYWYRQTLGQGPEFLTYFQNEAQLEKSRLLSDRFSAERPKGSFSTLEIQRTEQGDSAMYLCASSLVFSGVLDMDQYFGPGTRLLVL.

This clonotype was found many times. This chain joins TRBV20-1 and TRBJ1-1; D is unclear. CDR3 length: 12 amino acids. The germline gives CDR1 DFQATT, CDR2 SNEGSKA (reference sequence). The V end was cut by 1 base, the J end by 6 bases, with 9 bases between. The CDR3 DNA is TGCAGTGCTAGAGTTGGTTCCGCTGAAGCTTTCTTT. This encodes CSARVGSAEAFF.

This clonotype was recorded at least ten times. J is TRBJ2-5 and V is TRBV2; weak D call: TRBD1 (6 bases). Trimming left V 1 base short and J 4 bases short, with 13 bases between. CDR1 is SNHLY, CDR2 FYNNEI, per germline. This CDR3 spans 15 amino acids. CDR3 sequence (DNA): TGTGCCAGCAGTGAAGAGGGGCAGGGGCCAGAGACCCAGTACTTC. This translates into CASSEEGQGPETQYF.

There are many counts of this clonotype. CDR3 in amino acids: CATGGASGNTEAFF. The CDR3 nucleotides are TGTGCCACTGGAGGGGCCTCGGGGAACACTGAAGCTTTCTTT. The rearrangement joins TRBV28 to TRBJ1-1, with D possibly being TRBD1 (5 bases). Germline loops: CDR1 MDHEN, CDR2 SYDVKM. The CDR3 has 14 amino acids. V lost 10 bases, J lost 1 base, and 16 bases lay in between.

The chain uses TRBV10-3 and TRBJ1-1; weak D call: TRBD1 (5 bases). CDR1 and CDR2 from the germline V gene are ENHRY and SYGVKD. The CDR3 is 14 amino acids. Trimming removed 3 bases from V and 4 bases from J, with 12 bases in between. The CDR3 nucleotides are TGTGCCATCAGTGAAGAACCAGGGAGCACTGAAGCTTTCTTT. This gives the protein CAISEEPGSTEAFF.

This clonotype occurred many times. This chain links TRBV18 with TRBJ2-5, with D tentatively TRBD2 (5 bases). This CDR3 is built from 14 residues. Germline-derived CDR1 and CDR2 are KGHSH and LQKENI. V was pared by 3 bases and J by 1 base, with 9 bases between. DNA for the CDR3: TGTGCCAGCTCACCCCTCGGGATCCAAGAGACCCAGTACTTC. Its protein product is CASSPLGIQETQYF.

The V and J genes are TRBV24-1 and TRBJ2-3; 9 nucleotides agree with TRBD2. The V gene's germline CDR1 is KGHDR and CDR2 SFDVKD. The CDR3 totals 15 residues. The V gene end was trimmed by 3 bases and the J gene end by 0 bases; junction bases not matched to a gene: 0. CDR3 protein: CATSDSGRSTDTQYF. The CDR3 DNA reads as TGTGCCACCAGTGATAGCGGGAGGAGCACAGATACGCAGTATTTT.

The chain combines TRBV20-1 with TRBJ2-2, with 8 nucleotides matching TRBD1. Germline assignment: CDR1 DFQATT and CDR2 SNEGSKA (reference sequence). CDR3 size: 16 residues. Losses at the gene ends were 1 base for V and 0 bases for J; bases not matched to a gene: 4. CDR3 sequence: CSARVSGGPNTGELFF. In DNA, the CDR3 is TGCAGTGCTAGAGTCTCAGGGGGCCCGAACACCGGGGAGCTGTTTTTT.

This clonotype was observed at least ten times. The chain links TRBV11-3 to TRBJ2-3; the D gene is possibly TRBD2 (7 bases). Trimming took off 6 bases at V and 3 bases at J, with 16 bases between the two ends. Germline lookup yields CDR1 SGHNT and CDR2 YENEEA. This CDR3 is 15 amino acids long. In DNA, the CDR3 is TGTGCCAGCAGTTCCGGAGGGGGGGGGACAGATACGCAGTATTTT. This sequence encodes CASSSGGGGTDTQYF.